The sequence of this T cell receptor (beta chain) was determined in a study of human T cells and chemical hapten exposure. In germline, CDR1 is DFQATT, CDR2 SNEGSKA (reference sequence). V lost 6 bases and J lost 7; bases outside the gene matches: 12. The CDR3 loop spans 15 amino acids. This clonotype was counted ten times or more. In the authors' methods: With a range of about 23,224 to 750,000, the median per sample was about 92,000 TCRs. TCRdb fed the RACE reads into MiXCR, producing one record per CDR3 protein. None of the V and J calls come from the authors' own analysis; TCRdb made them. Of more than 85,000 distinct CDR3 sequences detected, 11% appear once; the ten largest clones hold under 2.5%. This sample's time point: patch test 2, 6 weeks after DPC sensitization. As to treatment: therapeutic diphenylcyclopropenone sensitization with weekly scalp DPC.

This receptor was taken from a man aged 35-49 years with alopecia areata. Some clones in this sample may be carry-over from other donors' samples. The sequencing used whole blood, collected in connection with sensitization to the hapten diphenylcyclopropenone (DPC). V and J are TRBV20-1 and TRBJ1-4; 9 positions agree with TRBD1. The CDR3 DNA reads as TGCAGTGCCGACCCCGGGACAGGGTCTGGTGAAAAACTGTTTTTT. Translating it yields CSADPGTGSGEKLFF.